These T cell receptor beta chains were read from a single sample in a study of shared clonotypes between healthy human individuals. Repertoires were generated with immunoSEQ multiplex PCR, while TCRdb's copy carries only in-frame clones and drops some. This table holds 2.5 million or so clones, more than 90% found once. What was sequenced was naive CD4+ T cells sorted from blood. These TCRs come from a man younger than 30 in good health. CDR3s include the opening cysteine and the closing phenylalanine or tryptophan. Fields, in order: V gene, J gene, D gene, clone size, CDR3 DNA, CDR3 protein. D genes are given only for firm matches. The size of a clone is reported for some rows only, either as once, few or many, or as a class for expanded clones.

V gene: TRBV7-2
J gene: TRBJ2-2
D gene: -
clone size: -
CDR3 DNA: TGTGCCAGCAGAAACCCAGGGTCCACCGGGGAGCTGTTTTTT
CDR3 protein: CASRNPGSTGELFF

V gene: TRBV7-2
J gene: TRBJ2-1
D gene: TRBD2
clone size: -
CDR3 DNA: TGTGCCAGCAGCCCGCGGACTAGCGGGGGGTACAATGAGCAGTTCTTC
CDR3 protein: CASSPRTSGGYNEQFF

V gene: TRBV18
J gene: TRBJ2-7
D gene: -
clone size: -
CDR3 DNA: TGTGCCAGCTCACTTGGGACGGCCTACGAGCAGTACTTC
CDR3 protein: CASSLGTAYEQYF

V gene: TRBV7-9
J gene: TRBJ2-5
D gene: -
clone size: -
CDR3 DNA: TGTGCCAGCAGCTCCCCCCCAGGGTGGGAGACCCAGTACTTC
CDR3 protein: CASSSPPGWETQYF

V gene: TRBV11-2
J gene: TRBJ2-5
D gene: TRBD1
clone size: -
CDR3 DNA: TGTGCCAGCAGCCCAGGGACAGAAGGGACCCAGTACTTC
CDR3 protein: CASSPGTEGTQYF

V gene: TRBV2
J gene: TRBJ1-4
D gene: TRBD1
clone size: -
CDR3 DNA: TGTGCCAGCACCCCCAGCGGGACAGCCCAGGGAAAACTGTTTTTT
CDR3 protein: CASTPSGTAQGKLFF

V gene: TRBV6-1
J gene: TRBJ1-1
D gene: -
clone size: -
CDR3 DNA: TGTGCCAGCAGTGCCGTGAACACTGAAGCTTTCTTT
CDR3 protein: CASSAVNTEAFF

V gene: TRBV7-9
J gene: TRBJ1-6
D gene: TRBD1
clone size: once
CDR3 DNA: TGTGCCAGCAGCCCCGACAGGGGGCCTTTGTCCCCCCTCCACTTT
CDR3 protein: CASSPDRGPLSPLHF

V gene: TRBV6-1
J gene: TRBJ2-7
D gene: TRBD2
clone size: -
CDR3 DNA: TGTGCCAGCAGTGTCCGGGGGGAGGGGTGGTACGAGCAGTACTTC
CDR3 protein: CASSVRGEGWYEQYF

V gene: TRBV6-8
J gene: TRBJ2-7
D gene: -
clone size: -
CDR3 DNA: TGTGCCAGGACAGGATTTACTAGGGAGCAGTACTTC
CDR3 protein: CARTGFTREQYF

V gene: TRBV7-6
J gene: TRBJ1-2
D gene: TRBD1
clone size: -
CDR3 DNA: TGTGCCAGCAGCTTGGGACAGGCGGGTGGCTACACCTTC
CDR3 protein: CASSLGQAGGYTF

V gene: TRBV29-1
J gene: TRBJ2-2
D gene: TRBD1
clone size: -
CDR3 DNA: TGCAGCGTGTCCAGGGGGCGTACCGGGGAGCTGTTTTTT
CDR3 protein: CSVSRGRTGELFF

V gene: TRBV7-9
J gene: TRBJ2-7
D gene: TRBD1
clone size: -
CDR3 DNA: TGTGCCAGCAGCTTACTGGGACAGATCTACGAGCAGTACTTC
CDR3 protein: CASSLLGQIYEQYF

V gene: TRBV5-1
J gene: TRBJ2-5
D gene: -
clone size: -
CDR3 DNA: TGCGCCAGCAGCTTGGGAGCACCAGGAGAGACCCAGTACTTC
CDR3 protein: CASSLGAPGETQYF

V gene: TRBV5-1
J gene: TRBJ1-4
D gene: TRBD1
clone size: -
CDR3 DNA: TGCGCCAGCAGCTTCGGGACAGGGAAGGGGAATGAAAAACTGTTTTTT
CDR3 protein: CASSFGTGKGNEKLFF